Each of the 9 T cell receptor beta chains below was sequenced from the same sample in a study of CD8 T cells in Susac syndrome. Random hexamers primed reverse transcription of roughly 0.5 to 1 ug RNA. TCRdb independently ran MiXCR on the immunoSEQ multiplex PCR reads; one entry per CDR3 protein. Here the sample spans about 47,000 distinct CDR3 sequences, roughly 92% being singletons. The sequencing input was CD8+ T cells from PBMCs. The receptors originated from a human donor in good health.

This clonotype was detected only once. The chain joins TRBV27 to TRBJ2-1; D unresolved. Trimming cost V 3 bases and J 1 base, with 19 bases left between them. CDR1 and CDR2 (germline): MNHEY, SMNVEV (reference sequence). This CDR3 has 18 amino acids. In DNA form, the CDR3 reads TGTGCCAGCAGTTTGTCACAGCTCCGGTACTCTTCCTACAATGAGCAGTTCTTC. It encodes CASSLSQLRYSSYNEQFF.

The chain carries TRBV13 and TRBJ2-5, with D perhaps matching TRBD1 (5 bases). V was pared by 2 bases and J by 4 bases, with 11 bases between. Germline CDR1 and CDR2: PRHDT and FYEKMQ (reference sequence). The CDR3 is 14 residues long. The CDR3 spells CASSLRGFRETQYF. The CDR3 DNA sequence: TGTGCCAGCAGCTTAAGGGGATTTCGAGAGACCCAGTACTTC. Filled out from reference TRBV13 and TRBJ2-5, the complete variable domain reads AAGVIQSPRHLIKEKRETATLKCYPIPRHDTVYWYQQGPGQDPQFLISFYEKMQSDKGSIPDRFSAQQFSDYHSELNMSSLELGDSALYFCASSLRGFRETQYFGPGTRLLVL.

V and J are TRBV27 and TRBJ1-4; 9 bases line up with TRBD1. CDR1 and CDR2 from the germline V gene are MNHEY and SMNVEV (reference sequence). The CDR3 is 14 residues long. The junction had 4 bases not matched to a gene; V was cut back by 8 bases and J by 3 bases. In nucleotides, the CDR3 is TGTGCCAGCGGCCGGACAGGGGCTAATGAAAAACTGTTTTTT. This gives the protein CASGRTGANEKLFF.

This clonotype was observed once. The CDR3, as DNA: TGTGCCAGCAGCTTCACTAGCGGAGCGTACCAAGAGACCCAGTACTTC. It encodes CASSFTSGAYQETQYF. The chain combines TRBV7-9 with TRBJ2-5, with 8 bases matching TRBD2. Germline V gene data show CDR1 as SEHNR and CDR2 as FQNEAQ (reference sequence). The CDR3 has 16 amino acids. The V and J ends lost 3 bases and 0 bases, in that order; junction bases with no gene match: 6.

The J gene is TRBJ1-1, the V gene TRBV30, with D hard to call. This CDR3 spans 12 amino acids. Germline V CDR1 and CDR2: GTSNPN, SVGIG (reference sequence). Between the trimmed V and J ends, which lost 1 base and 1 base, there was a span of 4 bases. CDR3 in amino acids: CAWSEGNTEAFF. The CDR3 DNA reads as TGTGCCTGGAGTGAAGGGAACACTGAAGCTTTCTTT.

The chain links TRBV6-5 to TRBJ2-7; 8 bases align to TRBD2. The CDR3 is 16 residues long. J lost 6 bases, V lost 2 bases, and 12 bases had no gene match. Per the germline V gene, CDR1 is MNHEY and CDR2 is SVGAGI. The CDR3 nucleotides are TGTGCCAGCAGTTACCCTAGCGGGCAGGAAGGCTCCGAGCAGTACTTC. Its translation: CASSYPSGQEGSEQYF.

This chain connects TRBV3-1 to TRBJ2-1, with D perhaps matching TRBD1 (5 bases). Germline values: CDR1 LGHDT, CDR2 YNNKEL (reference sequence). The CDR3 covers 13 residues. V was trimmed by 3 bases and J by 8 bases, leaving 11 bases between them. CDR3 DNA: TGTGCCAGCAGCCAGGGGCTAGGTTATGAGCAGTTCTTC. Its protein product is CASSQGLGYEQFF.

The chain has TRBV19 and TRBJ1-1, with D possibly being TRBD1 (6 bases). V lost 3 bases, J lost 0 bases, and 11 bases lay in between. The CDR3 totals 15 residues. Germline V gene lookup returns CDR1 LNHDA and CDR2 SQIVND (reference sequence). CDR3 nucleotides: TGTGCCAGTAGTATTCAACAGGGCATGAACACTGAAGCTTTCTTT. Its protein product is CASSIQQGMNTEAFF.

The chain joins TRBV7-9 to TRBJ2-5; TRBD1 matches at 10 bases. V shed 8 bases and J 1 base; nucleotides not matched to a gene: 4. The germline gives CDR1 SEHNR, CDR2 FQNEAQ (reference sequence). CDR3 size: 14 residues. The CDR3 protein is CASSGTGVQETQYF. The CDR3 DNA reads as TGTGCCAGCTCCGGGACAGGGGTCCAAGAGACCCAGTACTTC.